A single sample gave rise to the 19 T cell receptor beta chains below, sequenced in a study of CD8 T cells in Susac syndrome. Reverse transcription of 0.5 to 1 ug RNA was performed with random hexamers. MiXCR, run by TCRdb on the immunoSEQ multiplex PCR reads, gives a single entry per CDR3 protein. This table holds hundreds of thousands of distinct CDR3 sequences, about 94% found once. Sequences were obtained from CD4+ T cells from PBMCs. The origin of the receptors is a human donor with multiple sclerosis.

The chain couples TRBV9 to TRBJ2-5; D is perhaps TRBD2 (5 bases). This CDR3 contains 15 residues. V was cut by 0 bases and J by 2 bases, with 11 bases left in between. Germline V gives CDR1 SGDLS, CDR2 YYNGEE. CDR3: CASSVGGRDQETQYF. CDR3 sequence (DNA): TGTGCCAGCAGCGTAGGGGGTCGGGATCAAGAGACCCAGTACTTC.

This chain joins TRBV5-6 and TRBJ1-4, with D unresolved. Germline CDR1 is SGHDT and CDR2 is YYEEEE. The CDR3 is 15 amino acids. Trimming removed 4 bases at V and 8 bases at J, with 18 bases between. The CDR3 DNA reads TGTGCCAGCAGCCCGATCCCGGGGATGGGGGAAAAACTGTTTTTT. Encoded protein: CASSPIPGMGEKLFF.

The rearrangement uses TRBV5-1 and TRBJ1-6; D may be TRBD1 (6 bases). Germline V gene data show CDR1 as SGHRS and CDR2 as YFSETQ. The V and J ends lost 0 bases and 8 bases respectively, with 9 bases between them. The CDR3 spans 14 residues. The CDR3, as DNA: TGCGCCAGCAGCTTGGAGCAGGGGTATTCACCCCTCCACTTT. Protein sequence: CASSLEQGYSPLHF.

J is TRBJ2-5 and V is TRBV7-2, with D uncertain. V gave up 2 bases and J gave up 5 bases, with 12 bases separating them. The CDR3 contains 14 residues. CDR1 and CDR2 (germline): SGHTA, FQGNSA. The CDR3 sequence is CASSLFLSLETQYF. The CDR3 DNA follows: TGTGCCAGCAGCTTATTCCTATCTCTGGAGACCCAGTACTTC.

This chain connects TRBV4-2 to TRBJ2-1, with 7 bases identical to TRBD2. Germline V gene data show CDR1 as LGHNA and CDR2 as YNFKEQ. This CDR3 contains 16 residues. The junction had 11 bases not matched to a gene; V was cut back by 1 base and J by 8 bases. The CDR3 nucleotides are TGTGCCAGCAGCCAAGCCGGCGGGAGTATCTTGGATGAGCAGTTCTTC. Its translation: CASSQAGGSILDEQFF.

The chain joins TRBV7-2 to TRBJ1-5, with a possible D match to TRBD1 (5 bases). There are 15 residues in the CDR3. The V gene's germline CDR1 is SGHTA and CDR2 FQGNSA. With 4 bases removed from V and 6 bases from J, the gap between germline ends came to 16 bases. This chain's CDR3 is CASSSPDGGGQPQHF. The CDR3 nucleotides read TGTGCCAGCAGCTCCCCGGACGGGGGAGGTCAGCCCCAGCATTTT.

This chain joins TRBV7-6 and TRBJ2-3; D is ambiguous. The CDR3 runs to 12 residues. The ends were cut back, 6 bases at V and 1 base at J, with 5 bases in the middle. Germline loops: CDR1 SGHVS, CDR2 FNYEAQ. CDR3 amino acids: CASRHGTDTQYF. The CDR3 region has the DNA TGTGCCAGCAGGCACGGCACAGATACGCAGTATTTT.

The chain joins TRBV7-6 to TRBJ2-5; a weak D match, TRBD1 (5 bases). CDR3 length: 14 amino acids. V lost 5 bases, J lost 2 bases, and 12 bases lay in between. Per germline, CDR1 SGHVS and CDR2 FNYEAQ. CDR3: CASSPLDSQETQYF. DNA of the CDR3: TGTGCCAGCAGCCCCCTAGACAGTCAAGAGACCCAGTACTTC.

The V call is TRBV2, the J call TRBJ1-1; TRBD1 might be the D (5 bases). This CDR3 comprises 13 residues. Germline-derived CDR1 and CDR2 are SNHLY and FYNNEI. Trimming took off 6 bases at V and 1 base at J, with 9 bases between the two ends. CDR3 sequence reads: CASRQARNTEAFF. The CDR3 DNA sequence: TGTGCCAGCAGACAGGCGAGGAACACTGAAGCTTTCTTT.

The CDR3 loop is CAWKPTHTEAFF. CDR3 coding DNA: TGTGCCTGGAAACCCACACACACTGAAGCTTTCTTT. This rearrangement joins TRBV30 to TRBJ1-1; D gene unclear. Germline V gene lookup returns CDR1 GTSNPN and CDR2 SVGIG (reference sequence). V gave up 4 bases and J gave up 3 bases, with 9 bases separating them. The length of the CDR3 is 12 residues. Complete variable domain (other parts from reference TRBV30 and TRBJ1-1): SQTIHQWPATLVQPVGSPLSLECTVEGTSNPNLYWYRQAAGRGLQLLFYSVGIGQISSEVPQNLSASRPQDRQFILSSKKLLLSDSGFYLCAWKPTHTEAFFGQGTRLTVV.

The chain carries TRBV6-5 and TRBJ1-1; no definite D call. The CDR3 is made up of 12 amino acids. Germline assignment: CDR1 MNHEY and CDR2 SVGAGI. V lost 2 bases and J lost 13, with 14 bases in between. The DNA of the CDR3 is TGTGCCAGCAGTTACCGCGGTGGGGAGGGTTTCTTT. Residues: CASSYRGGEGFF.

J is TRBJ2-1 and V is TRBV19, with 7 bases fitting TRBD1. The trim removed 1 base at V and 7 bases at J, leaving 4 bases unmatched. This CDR3 is built from 14 residues. CDR1 is LNHDA, CDR2 SQIVND, per germline (reference sequence). The CDR3, as DNA: TGTGCCAGTAGTATAGGACACAGGGGTAATGAGCAGTTCTTC. Its translation is CASSIGHRGNEQFF.

The chain combines TRBV20-1 with TRBJ2-3, with D possibly being TRBD2 (6 bases). Trimming took off 0 bases at V and 14 bases at J, with 18 bases between the two ends. CDR1 is DFQATT and CDR2 is SNEGSKA in the germline V gene (reference sequence). This CDR3 is 13 amino acids long. DNA for the CDR3: TGCAGTGCTAGAGATGGGACTCAGGGCGGCGTGTATTTT. Its protein product is CSARDGTQGGVYF.

The chain recombines TRBV4-2 with TRBJ1-4; D unclear. Germline CDR1 LGHNA, CDR2 YNFKEQ. The CDR3 is 15 residues long. V dropped 4 bases and J dropped 5 bases, with 14 bases sitting between them. The CDR3 DNA reads TGTGCCAGCAGCCGCTCCCCGGGAACAAATGAAAAACTGTTTTTT. As protein: CASSRSPGTNEKLFF.

V is TRBV20-1 and J is TRBJ1-5; the D gene is possibly TRBD1 (6 bases). The CDR3 spans 13 residues. Germline V gives CDR1 DFQATT, CDR2 SNEGSKA (reference sequence). V shed 0 bases and J shed 7 bases, with 10 bases lying between them. For the CDR3, the DNA is TGCAGTGCTAGAGATGGGGGGCAACAGCCCCAGCATTTT. This gives the protein CSARDGGQQPQHF.

V gene TRBV15 combines with J gene TRBJ1-5; 8 nucleotides line up with TRBD1. CDR1 and CDR2 from the germline V gene are LNHNV and YYDKDF (reference sequence). J was trimmed by 3 bases and V by 11 bases; bases with no gene match: 9. The CDR3 sequence is 14 residues long. The CDR3 region is CAPYTTGANQPQHF. DNA for the CDR3: TGTGCCCCTTACACGACAGGGGCCAATCAGCCCCAGCATTTT.

The genes are TRBV10-2 and TRBJ2-5, with D perhaps given as TRBD1 or TRBD2 (5 bases each). V was shortened by 6 bases and J by 2 bases, with 16 bases between the two germline ends. From germline, CDR1 is WSHSY and CDR2 SAAADI. The CDR3 contains 15 residues. The CDR3, as DNA: TGCGCCAGCAGGCCGGGACCGAAAGGACAAGAGACCCAGTACTTC. Translation gives CASRPGPKGQETQYF.

The rearrangement joins TRBV15 to TRBJ2-1; tentative D call: TRBD2 (5 bases). The CDR3 loop spans 13 amino acids. Germline CDR1 is LNHNV and CDR2 is YYDKDF (reference sequence). Trimming left V 6 bases short and J 3 bases short, with 9 bases between. This chain's CDR3 is CATREAYYNEQFF. The DNA of the CDR3 is TGTGCCACCAGGGAGGCCTACTACAATGAGCAGTTCTTC.

V gene TRBV6-5 combines with J gene TRBJ1-1; D gene uncertain. The CDR3 consists of 13 residues. From germline, CDR1 is MNHEY and CDR2 SVGAGI. Trimming shortened V by 0 bases and J by 10 bases, and 12 bases separated the two germline ends. The CDR3 DNA follows: TGTGCCAGCAGTTACTCGAACGTTCCACCAGCTTTCTTT. Its protein is CASSYSNVPPAFF.